The T cell receptor beta chain described here comes from a study of shared clonotypes between healthy human individuals. Looking at the study overall: With ages of 18 to 49, the donors were a couple of women and a few men. Study-level results: Tissues were not sampled, only blood, and their repertoires likely differ.

The germline gives CDR1 SGHRS, CDR2 YFSETQ. V dropped 4 bases and J dropped 5 bases, with 18 bases sitting between them. This CDR3 is 15 amino acids long. Libraries were prepared by immunoSEQ multiplex PCR; TCRdb keeps only in-frame clonotypes and omits some of them. The table lists approximately 460,000 clones, 77% of them singletons, with 12% in the top ten. In regard to this clone: Antigen unknown.

This TCR derives from a woman aged 40 to 50 in good health. Some clones in this sample may be carry-over from other donors' samples. The genes are TRBV5-1 and TRBJ2-5; TRBD1 is a possible D gene (6 bases). The sequencing input was PBMCs. CDR3 sequence (DNA): TGCGCCAGCAGCATTGGGGGACAAGGCCAGGAGACCCAGTACTTC. Its translation is CASSIGGQGQETQYF.